The 22 T cell receptor beta chains below all came from one sample that was sequenced in a study of tissue T cells after allogeneic stem cell transplantation (dated by TCRdb to between 2021 and 2022). The intended sense of this specimen's time point label: mouse harvest day 14 after allogeneic transplant. Each mouse graft consisted of 10^7 T-cell-depleted bone marrow cells plus 10^6 splenic CD5+ T cells and was given by tail vein injection. Library prep was done by the immunoSEQ multiplex PCR assay. This immuneACCESS table, as held by TCRdb, lists in-frame sequences with V and J called but not all clones. Of the missing ones, under half trace to an unresolved V gene in checked studies; the others have no known cause. The sample data list under 6,000 clones, and approximately 29% of these were observed just once. The ten largest clones take up around 10% of the sample. Source material: skin. Receptor source: a female BALB/c mouse given C57BL/6 T cells with graft-versus-host disease after an allogeneic hematopoietic cell transplant.

About this clone itself: Mouse gene names apply. The read stops 1 residue short of the end of the CDR3; the missing end is completed from the germline J gene. The V call is TRBV26, the J call TRBJ1-1; D gene unclear. Looked up from germline, CDR1 is KGHPV and CDR2 is FQNQEV (reference sequence). The V gene lost 6 bases and the J gene lost 0 bases, with 5 bases spanning the gap. This CDR3 is built from 12 residues. The CDR3 reads CASRIANTEVFF. CDR3 DNA (partial): TGTGCCAGCAGAATAGCAAACACAGAAGTCTTC. Full variable domain (remainder filled in from reference TRBV26 and TRBJ1-1): NSKVIQTPRYLVKGQGQKAKMRCIPEKGHPVVFWYQQNKNNEFKFLINFQNQEVLQQIDMTEKRFSAECPSNSPCSLEIQSSEAGDSALYLCASRIANTEVFFGKGTRLTVV.

As concerns this clone: Gene and germline names: mouse. The missing CDR3 end, 1 residue past where the read stops, is filled in from the germline J gene. This sequence joins TRBV12-1 and TRBJ2-4; D call uncertain. Between the trimmed V and J ends, which lost 0 bases and 0 bases, there was a span of 6 bases. The CDR3 has 14 residues. Germline lookup yields CDR1 SGHSN and CDR2 HYEKVE. The sequenced CDR3 bases are TGTGCCAGCTCTCTCGTGGGTAGTCAAAACACCTTGTAC. Translation: CASSLVGSQNTLY. The entire CDR3 protein is CASSLVGSQNTLYF.

The sample holds a few counts of this clone. Germline and genes: mouse. The read falls 1 residue short of the CDR3 end, and the missing part is taken from the germline J gene. The rearrangement joins TRBV13-1 to TRBJ1-4; possible D gene TRBD1, 6 bases. Looked up from germline, CDR1 is NSHNY and CDR2 is SYGAGN. V gave up 6 bases and J gave up 0 bases, with 9 bases separating them. This CDR3 contains 14 residues. CDR3 DNA (partial): TGTGCCAGCACCGGGACAATTTCCAACGAAAGATTATTT. Residues: CASTGTISNERLF. The full CDR3 reads CASTGTISNERLFF.

This clone was seen just once. The gene names given are mouse names. The CDR3 end is not reached by the read, which stops 1 residue before it; the germline J gene fills it in. The chain uses TRBV14 and TRBJ2-3, with 9 bases lining up with TRBD2. Germline CDR1 is SGHDT and CDR2 is FRDEAV. With 5 bases clipped from V and 0 bases from J, the junction kept 4 bases outside the gene matches. The CDR3 has 15 amino acids. The sequenced CDR3 bases are TGTGCCAGCAGCCTCGACTGGGGGAGTGCAGAAACGCTGTAT. Encoded protein: CASSLDWGSAETLY. The entire CDR3 is CASSLDWGSAETLYF.

Details on this clone: Mouse gene names apply. Read coverage stops 1 residue before the CDR3 terminus; the germline J gene supplies the remainder. The chain couples TRBV26 to TRBJ2-2; a weak D match, TRBD1 (5 bases). There are 15 residues in the CDR3. V lost 4 bases and J 4 bases, leaving 13 bases between the germline ends. Germline V gives CDR1 KGHPV, CDR2 FQNQEV (reference sequence). CDR3 residues: CASSRQGSGTGQLYF. CDR3 DNA, as far as it was read: TGTGCCAGCAGTCGTCAGGGAAGTGGCACCGGGCAGCTCTAC.

A word on this clone: Gene and germline names: mouse. The read halts 1 residue ahead of the CDR3 end, with the missing end drawn from the germline J gene. The gene calls are TRBV4 and TRBJ2-5, with D possibly called TRBD1 or TRBD2 (5 bases each). Trimming took 6 bases from V and 0 from J, leaving 10 bases between them. Germline CDR1 LGHDT, CDR2 YNNKQL (reference sequence). The CDR3 length is 14 residues. The sequenced CDR3 bases are TGTGCCAGCAGTCTGGGACCTAACCAAGACACCCAGTAC. It codes for CASSLGPNQDTQY. The full CDR3 protein is CASSLGPNQDTQYF.

About this clone: The gene symbols are mouse symbols. With the read ending 1 residue before the CDR3 end, the germline J gene is used to fill in that end. This chain joins TRBV13-1 and TRBJ2-7; TRBD2 matches at 10 bases. CDR3 length equals 15 residues. V was clipped by 5 bases and J by 3 bases; unmatched bases: 8. Germline-derived CDR1 and CDR2 are NSHNY and SYGAGN. Partial CDR3 DNA: TGTGCCAGCAGACCTCCCGGGACTGGGGTCTATGAACAGTAC. It specifies CASRPPGTGVYEQY. The entire CDR3 protein is CASRPPGTGVYEQYF.

On this clone itself: Genes and germline are mouse. The observed sequence ends 1 residue before the CDR3 terminus, with the missing tail filled in from the germline J gene. This chain links TRBV26 with TRBJ2-3; D is possibly TRBD1 (5 bases). The germline V gene has CDR1 KGHPV and CDR2 FQNQEV (reference sequence). Trimming pared 4 bases from V and 1 base from J, leaving 9 bases between. CDR3 length: 14 residues. The CDR3 DNA, read in part, is TGTGCCAGCAGTCCCCAGGGTGGTGCAGAAACGCTGTAT. Translated: CASSPQGGAETLY. The complete CDR3 protein is CASSPQGGAETLYF.

Regarding this clone: The germline and genes are mouse ones. The read ends 1 residue early relative to the CDR3; the germline J gene fills the gap. The chain couples TRBV26 to TRBJ2-2; TRBD1 is a possible D gene (5 bases). The CDR3 is 14 amino acids. V lost 6 bases and J lost 0, with 8 bases in between. The germline V gene has CDR1 KGHPV and CDR2 FQNQEV (reference sequence). CDR3 DNA (partial): TGTGCCAGCAGGGACATTGCAAACACCGGGCAGCTCTAC. Translation: CASRDIANTGQLY. In full, the CDR3 is CASRDIANTGQLYF.

This clone was counted a single time. Each gene name is a mouse one. The read ends 1 residue shy of where the CDR3 ends; the end is completed using the germline J gene. The chain employs TRBV13-1 and TRBJ2-7; 10 positions agree with TRBD2. V gave up 2 bases and J gave up 7 bases; unmatched junction bases: 12. CDR1 and CDR2 (germline): NSHNY, SYGAGN. This CDR3 is built from 16 residues. The DNA read from the CDR3 is TGTGCCAGCAGTGAGACTGGGGGGCCCCCTTCGGGGGAACAGTAC. Residues: CASSETGGPPSGEQY. The entire CDR3 sequence reads CASSETGGPPSGEQYF.

This clone was observed a handful of times. Mouse names are used for the genes. The sequenced part of the CDR3 DNA is TGTGCCAGAGGACAGGGAGAAGACACCCAGTAC. Amino acids: CARGQGEDTQY. The entire CDR3 is CARGQGEDTQYF. The V and J genes are TRBV26 and TRBJ2-5, with 8 nucleotides matching TRBD1. From the germline J gene comes the end of the CDR3, since the read stops 1 residue before it. The CDR3 consists of 12 residues. The V gene end was trimmed by 9 bases and the J gene end by 4 bases; junction bases not matched to a gene: 3. The germline CDR1 and CDR2 sequences are KGHPV and FQNQEV (reference sequence).

About this clone itself: Here the gene names and germline are mouse. The missing CDR3 end, 1 residue past where the read stops, is filled in from the germline J gene. The chain links TRBV12-2 to TRBJ2-5, with 8 bases matching TRBD2. Germline values: CDR1 SGHLS, CDR2 HYDKME. After removal of 3 bases from V and 2 bases from J, the junction contained 3 bases not matched to a gene. This CDR3 contains 14 residues. The CDR3 sequence is CASSWDWSQDTQYF. The part of the CDR3 DNA that was read is TGTGCCAGCTCTTGGGACTGGAGCCAAGACACCCAGTAC. Combining the CDR3 with reference TRBV12-2 and TRBJ2-5 gives the whole variable domain NSGVVQSPRYIIKGKGERSILKCIPISGHLSVAWYQQTQGQELKFFIQHYDKMERDKGNLPSRFSVQQFDDYHSEMNMSALELEDSAVYFCASSWDWSQDTQYFGPGTRLLVL.

As regards this clone: Germline and genes: mouse. The read gets to within 1 residue of the CDR3 end, and the germline J gene fills in the rest. This chain connects TRBV26 to TRBJ1-4; D gene unclear. The CDR3 runs to 16 residues. The V and J ends lost 0 bases and 0 bases respectively, with 8 bases between them. Germline CDR1 and CDR2: KGHPV and FQNQEV (reference sequence). The CDR3 protein is CASSLSRGISNERLFF. The CDR3 bases that were read are TGTGCCAGCAGTCTGTCGCGGGGAATTTCCAACGAAAGATTATTT.

The sample holds a few counts of this clone. Germline and genes: mouse. The read ends 1 residue before the CDR3 terminus; that terminus is restored from the germline J gene. The chain couples TRBV3 to TRBJ1-3, with 12 positions matching TRBD1. Germline CDR1 SNHLY, CDR2 FYNGKV (reference sequence). This CDR3 has 17 residues. V was pared by 5 bases and J by 2 bases, with 7 bases of the junction left unmatched. The sequenced CDR3 bases are TGTGCCAGCAGCCCGGGACAGGGGGCAGAGGCTGGAAATACGCTCTAT. It codes for CASSPGQGAEAGNTLY. The entire CDR3 protein is CASSPGQGAEAGNTLYF.

By share of the sample, this clone is large. Mouse names are used for the genes. The read gets to within 1 residue of the CDR3 end, and the germline J gene fills in the rest. V usage is TRBV17 and J usage is TRBJ2-1, with 8 bases identical to TRBD2. V lost 6 bases and J lost 3; bases outside the gene matches: 1. The germline V gene has CDR1 MNHDT and CDR2 YYDKIL. The CDR3 contains 13 residues. The covered CDR3 bases are TGTGCTAGCAGCGACTGGGGCTATGCTGAGCAGTTC. Protein: CASSDWGYAEQF. The whole CDR3 reads CASSDWGYAEQFF. The full variable domain, in which reference TRBV17 and TRBJ2-1 provide the parts outside the CDR3, is DTTVKQNPRYKLARVGKPVNLICSQTMNHDTMYWYQKKPNQAPKLLLFYYDKILNREADTFEKFQSSRPNNSFCSLYIGSAGLEYSAMYLCASSDWGYAEQFFGPGTRLTVL.

This clone was observed a handful of times. All gene names here are mouse names. CDR3 sequence reads: CASSPNTEVFF. The covered CDR3 bases are TGTGCCAGCAGCCCAAACACAGAAGTCTTC. The rearrangement links TRBV14 to TRBJ1-1; the D is unclear. The read ends 1 residue shy of where the CDR3 ends; the end is completed using the germline J gene. Trimming cost V 5 bases and J 0 bases, with 2 bases left between them. Looked up from germline, CDR1 is SGHDT and CDR2 is FRDEAV. The CDR3 is 11 amino acids.

This clone was counted a few times. The gene names here belong to mouse. With the read ending 1 residue before the CDR3 end, the germline J gene is used to fill in that end. The chain has TRBV13-1 and TRBJ2-1; D might be TRBD1 (7 bases). This CDR3 is 13 amino acids long. Germline V gives CDR1 NSHNY, CDR2 SYGAGN. The ends were cut back, 2 bases at V and 5 bases at J, with 8 bases in the middle. CDR3 residues: CASSDRGDAEQFF. The DNA read from the CDR3 is TGTGCCAGCAGTGACAGGGGGGATGCTGAGCAGTTC.

This clone was seen more than once but under ten times. Genes here carry mouse names. The read halts 1 residue ahead of the CDR3 end, with the missing end drawn from the germline J gene. The chain has TRBV29 and TRBJ2-5, with D possibly being TRBD1 (6 bases). Trimming took 3 bases from V and 3 from J, leaving 10 bases between them. Germline V gene sequence: CDR1 MSHET, CDR2 SYDVDS. This CDR3 has 14 residues. The CDR3 is CASSFRDTQDTQYF. The part of the CDR3 DNA that was read is TGTGCTAGCAGTTTCCGGGACACTCAAGACACCCAGTAC.

For this clone: Gene names and germline refer to mouse. Partial CDR3 DNA: TGTGCCAGCAGCCGACAGGGAGAAACGCTGTAT. Translation: CASSRQGETLY. The whole CDR3 protein reads CASSRQGETLYF. This chain connects TRBV26 to TRBJ2-3; TRBD1 agrees at 7 bases. Sequencing ends 1 residue short of the CDR3 end; the germline J gene provides the rest. Germline V gene lookup returns CDR1 KGHPV and CDR2 FQNQEV (reference sequence). The CDR3 consists of 12 residues. V trimming: 6 bases; J trimming: 5 bases; junction bases outside the gene matches: 2. Looking up the rest from reference TRBV26 and TRBJ2-3 gives the full variable domain: NSKVIQTPRYLVKGQGQKAKMRCIPEKGHPVVFWYQQNKNNEFKFLINFQNQEVLQQIDMTEKRFSAECPSNSPCSLEIQSSEAGDSALYLCASSRQGETLYFGSGTRLTVL.

A word on this clone: Mouse names are used for the genes. The DNA ends 1 residue before the CDR3 does, and the rest of the CDR3 is filled in from the germline J gene. The rearrangement uses TRBV26 and TRBJ1-3; D not certain. V was cut by 2 bases and J by 0 bases, with 5 bases left in between. The CDR3 length is 14 residues. CDR1 is KGHPV, CDR2 FQNQEV, per germline (reference sequence). The sequenced part of the CDR3 DNA is TGTGCCAGCAGTCTGGAGTATTCTGGAAATACGCTCTAT. Protein product: CASSLEYSGNTLY. The whole CDR3 sequence reads CASSLEYSGNTLYF.

As regards this clone: Genes and germline come from the mouse. Read data end 1 residue before the CDR3 end; the end is taken from the germline J gene. The chain has TRBV26 and TRBJ1-2, with D unclear. Germline assignment: CDR1 KGHPV and CDR2 FQNQEV (reference sequence). The CDR3 extends over 14 amino acids. Trimming left V 6 bases short and J 4 bases short, with 15 bases between. CDR3 DNA (partial): TGTGCCAGCAGCCCGCGGCGGGTGGGCTCCGACTACACC. Translated, it gives CASSPRRVGSDYT. The entire CDR3 protein reads CASSPRRVGSDYTF.

In regard to this clone: Gene names follow the mouse nomenclature. The read is 1 residue too short to cover the CDR3 end, so that end is filled in from the germline J gene. The chain joins TRBV24 to TRBJ2-3; 7 positions agree with TRBD1. V was clipped by 2 bases and J by 3 bases; unmatched bases: 2. Germline V gives CDR1 KGHTA, CDR2 FRNEEI. The CDR3 is made up of 14 amino acids. CDR3 in amino acids: CASSLPRGAETLYF. The sequenced CDR3 bases are TGTGCCAGCAGTCTGCCCAGGGGGGCAGAAACGCTGTAT.